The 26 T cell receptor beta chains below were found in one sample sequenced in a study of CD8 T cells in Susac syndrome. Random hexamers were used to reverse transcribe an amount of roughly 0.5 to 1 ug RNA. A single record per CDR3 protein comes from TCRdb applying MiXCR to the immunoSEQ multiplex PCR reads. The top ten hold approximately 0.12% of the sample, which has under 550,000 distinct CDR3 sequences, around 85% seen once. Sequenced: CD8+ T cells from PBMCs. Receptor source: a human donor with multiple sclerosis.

The CDR3 region has the DNA TGTGCCAGCAGCCAACTCATGGACAGGGTGGACACTGAAGCTTTCTTT. Protein: CASSQLMDRVDTEAFF. The chain joins TRBV3-1 to TRBJ1-1; 8 bases agree with TRBD1. Germline assignment: CDR1 LGHDT and CDR2 YNNKEL (reference sequence). This CDR3 comprises 16 residues. V gave up 2 bases and J gave up 3 bases; unmatched junction bases: 8.

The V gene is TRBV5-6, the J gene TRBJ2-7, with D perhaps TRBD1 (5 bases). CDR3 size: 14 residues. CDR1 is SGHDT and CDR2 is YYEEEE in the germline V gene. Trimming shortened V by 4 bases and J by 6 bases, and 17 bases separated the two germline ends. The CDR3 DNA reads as TGTGCCAGCAGCGCGACAGTTTACGCCGTCGAGCAGTACTTC. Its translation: CASSATVYAVEQYF.

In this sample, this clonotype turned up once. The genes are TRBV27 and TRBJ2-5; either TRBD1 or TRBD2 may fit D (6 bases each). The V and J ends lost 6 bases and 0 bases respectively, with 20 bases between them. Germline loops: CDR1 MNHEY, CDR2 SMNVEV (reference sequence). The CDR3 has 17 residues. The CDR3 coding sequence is TGTGCCAGCAGACCTGTGGGGGGCGACATGTACCAAGAGACCCAGTACTTC. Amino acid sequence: CASRPVGGDMYQETQYF.

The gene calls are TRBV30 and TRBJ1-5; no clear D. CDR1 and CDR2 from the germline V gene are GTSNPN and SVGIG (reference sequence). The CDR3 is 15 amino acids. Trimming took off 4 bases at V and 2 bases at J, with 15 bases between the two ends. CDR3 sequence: CAWTDPLEGNQPQHF. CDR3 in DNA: TGTGCCTGGACAGACCCCCTTGAGGGCAATCAGCCCCAGCATTTT.

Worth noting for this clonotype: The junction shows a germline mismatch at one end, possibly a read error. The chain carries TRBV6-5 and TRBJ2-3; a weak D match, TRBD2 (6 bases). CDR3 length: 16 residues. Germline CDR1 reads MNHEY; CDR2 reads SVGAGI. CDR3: CAGSYSGGIRPDTQYF. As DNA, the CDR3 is TGTGCCGGCAGTTACTCCGGAGGGATAAGGCCAGATACGCAGTATTTT.

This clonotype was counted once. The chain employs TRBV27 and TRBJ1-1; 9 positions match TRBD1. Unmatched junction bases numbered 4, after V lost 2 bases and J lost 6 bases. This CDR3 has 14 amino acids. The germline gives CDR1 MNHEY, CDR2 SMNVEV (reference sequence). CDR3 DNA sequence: TGTGCCAGCAGTTTAGGGACAGGGCGGTCTGAAGCTTTCTTT. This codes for CASSLGTGRSEAFF.

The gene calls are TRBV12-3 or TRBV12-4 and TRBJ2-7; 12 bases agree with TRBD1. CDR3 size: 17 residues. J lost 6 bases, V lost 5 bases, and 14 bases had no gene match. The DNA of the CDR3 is TGTGCCAGCAGTAGAAGTCCGGGACAGGGGGCCCTCGGCGAGCAGTACTTC. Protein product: CASSRSPGQGALGEQYF.

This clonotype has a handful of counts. CDR3 coding DNA: TGCAGCGTTGTCGACGGAACCTCCTACGAGCAGTACTTC. It encodes CSVVDGTSYEQYF. V and J are TRBV29-1 and TRBJ2-7; D remains ambiguous. CDR1 and CDR2 from the germline V gene are SQVTM and ANQGSEA. Trimming pared 4 bases from V and 0 bases from J, leaving 10 bases between. The CDR3 consists of 13 residues.

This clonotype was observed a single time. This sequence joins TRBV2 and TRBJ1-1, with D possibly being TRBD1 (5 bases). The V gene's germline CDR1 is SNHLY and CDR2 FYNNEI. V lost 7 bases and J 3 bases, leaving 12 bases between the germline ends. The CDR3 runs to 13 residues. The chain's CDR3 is CASTGRWDTEAFF. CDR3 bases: TGTGCCAGCACAGGGAGGTGGGACACTGAAGCTTTCTTT.

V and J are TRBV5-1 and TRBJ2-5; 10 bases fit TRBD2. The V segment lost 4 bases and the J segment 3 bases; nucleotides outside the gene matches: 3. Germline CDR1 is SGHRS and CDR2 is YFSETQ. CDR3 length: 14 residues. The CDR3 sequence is CASSPGTSEETQYF. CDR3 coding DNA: TGCGCCAGCAGCCCGGGGACTAGCGAAGAGACCCAGTACTTC.

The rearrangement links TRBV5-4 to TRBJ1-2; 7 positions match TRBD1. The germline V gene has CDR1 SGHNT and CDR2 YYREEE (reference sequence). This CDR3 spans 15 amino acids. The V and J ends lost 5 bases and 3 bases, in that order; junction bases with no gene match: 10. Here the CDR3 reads CASSFISDRDYGYTF. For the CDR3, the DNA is TGTGCCAGCAGTTTTATTTCAGACAGGGACTATGGCTACACCTTC.

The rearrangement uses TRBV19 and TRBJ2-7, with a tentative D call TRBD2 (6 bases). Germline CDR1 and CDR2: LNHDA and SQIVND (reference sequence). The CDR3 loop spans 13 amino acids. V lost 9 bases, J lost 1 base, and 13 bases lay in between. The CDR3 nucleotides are TGTGCCAGCTCGCCCGGGAGATCCTACGAGCAGTACTTC. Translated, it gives CASSPGRSYEQYF.

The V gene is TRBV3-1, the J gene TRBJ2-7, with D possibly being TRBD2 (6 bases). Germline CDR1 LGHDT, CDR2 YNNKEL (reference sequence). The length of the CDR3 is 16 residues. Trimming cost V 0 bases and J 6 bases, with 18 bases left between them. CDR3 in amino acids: CASSQDIQEGPGEQYF. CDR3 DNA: TGTGCCAGCAGCCAAGATATTCAGGAGGGCCCGGGCGAGCAGTACTTC.

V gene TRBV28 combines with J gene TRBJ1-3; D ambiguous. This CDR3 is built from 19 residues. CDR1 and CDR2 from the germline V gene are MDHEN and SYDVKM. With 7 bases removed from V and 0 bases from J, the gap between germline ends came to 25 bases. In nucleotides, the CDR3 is TGTGCCAGCACCGCCCCTAGGCAGGAGACTTCCAGCTCTGGAAACACCATATATTTT. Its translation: CASTAPRQETSSSGNTIYF.

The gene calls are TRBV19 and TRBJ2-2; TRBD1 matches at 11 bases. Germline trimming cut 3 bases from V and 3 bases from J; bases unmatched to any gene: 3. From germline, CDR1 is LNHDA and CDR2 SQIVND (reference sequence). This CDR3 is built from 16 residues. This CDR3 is CASSIWDRGDTGELFF. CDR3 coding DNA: TGTGCCAGTAGTATCTGGGACAGGGGGGACACCGGGGAGCTGTTTTTT. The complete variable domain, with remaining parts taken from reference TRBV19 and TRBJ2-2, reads DGGITQSPKYLFRKEGQNVTLSCEQNLNHDAMYWYRQDPGQGLRLIYYSQIVNDFQKGDIAEGYSVSREKKESFPLTVTSAQKNPTAFYLCASSIWDRGDTGELFFGEGSRLTVL.

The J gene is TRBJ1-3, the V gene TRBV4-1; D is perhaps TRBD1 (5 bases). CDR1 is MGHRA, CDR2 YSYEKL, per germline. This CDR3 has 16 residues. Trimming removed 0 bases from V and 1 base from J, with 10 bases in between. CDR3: CASSQELGESGNTIYF. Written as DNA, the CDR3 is TGCGCCAGCAGCCAAGAGTTGGGGGAGTCTGGAAACACCATATATTTT.

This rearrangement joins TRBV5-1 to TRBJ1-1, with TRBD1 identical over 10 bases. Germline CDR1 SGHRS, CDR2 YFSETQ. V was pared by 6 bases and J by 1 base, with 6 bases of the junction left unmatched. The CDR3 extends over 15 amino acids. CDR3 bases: TGCGCCAGCACCCCGGGGACAGGGGAGAACACTGAAGCTTTCTTT. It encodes CASTPGTGENTEAFF. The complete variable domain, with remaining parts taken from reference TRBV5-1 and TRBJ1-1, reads KAGVTQTPRYLIKTRGQQVTLSCSPISGHRSVSWYQQTPGQGLQFLFEYFSETQRNKGNFPGRFSGRQFSNSRSEMNVSTLELGDSALYLCASTPGTGENTEAFFGQGTRLTVV.

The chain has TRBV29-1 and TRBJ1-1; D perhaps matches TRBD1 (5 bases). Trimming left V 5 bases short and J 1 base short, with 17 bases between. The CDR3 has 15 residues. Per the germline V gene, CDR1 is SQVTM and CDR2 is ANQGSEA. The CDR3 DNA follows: TGCAGCGTTTACTGGCGGGGCGGTGGGAACACTGAAGCTTTCTTT. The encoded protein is CSVYWRGGGNTEAFF. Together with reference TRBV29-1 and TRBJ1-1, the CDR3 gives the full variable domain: SAVISQKPSRDICQRGTSLTIQCQVDSQVTMMFWYRQQPGQSLTLIATANQGSEATYESGFVIDKFPISRPNLTFSTLTVSNMSPEDSSIYLCSVYWRGGGNTEAFFGQGTRLTVV.

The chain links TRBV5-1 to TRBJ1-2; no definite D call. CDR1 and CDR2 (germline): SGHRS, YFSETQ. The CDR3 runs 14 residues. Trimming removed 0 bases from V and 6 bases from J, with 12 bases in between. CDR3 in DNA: TGCGCCAGCAGCTTGGCCGGAGCAGGCCATGGCTACACCTTC. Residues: CASSLAGAGHGYTF.

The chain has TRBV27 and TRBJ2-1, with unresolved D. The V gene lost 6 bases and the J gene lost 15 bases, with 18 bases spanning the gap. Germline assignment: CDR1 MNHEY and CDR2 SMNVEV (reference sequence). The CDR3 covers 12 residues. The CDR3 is CASSLGPQDLFF. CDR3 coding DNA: TGTGCCAGCAGCCTTGGACCTCAGGATTTGTTCTTC.

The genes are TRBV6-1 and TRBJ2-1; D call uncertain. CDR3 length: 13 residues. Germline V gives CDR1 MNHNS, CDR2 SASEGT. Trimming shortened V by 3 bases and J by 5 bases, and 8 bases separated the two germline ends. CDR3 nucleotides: TGTGCCAGCAGTGATCCCCTTAACAATGAGCAGTTCTTC. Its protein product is CASSDPLNNEQFF.

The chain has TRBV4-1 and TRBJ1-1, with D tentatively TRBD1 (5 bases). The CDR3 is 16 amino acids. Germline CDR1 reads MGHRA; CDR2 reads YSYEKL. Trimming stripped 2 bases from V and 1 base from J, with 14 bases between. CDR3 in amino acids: CASSQNLGPSNTEAFF. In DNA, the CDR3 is TGCGCCAGCAGCCAAAATTTGGGACCCTCGAACACTGAAGCTTTCTTT.

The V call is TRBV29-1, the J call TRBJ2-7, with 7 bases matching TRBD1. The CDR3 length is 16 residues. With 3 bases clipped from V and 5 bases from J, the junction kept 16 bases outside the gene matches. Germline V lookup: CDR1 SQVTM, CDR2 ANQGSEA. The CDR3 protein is CSVEGYEGGSQDEQYF. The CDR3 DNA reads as TGCAGCGTTGAGGGTTATGAAGGGGGCTCCCAGGACGAGCAGTACTTC.

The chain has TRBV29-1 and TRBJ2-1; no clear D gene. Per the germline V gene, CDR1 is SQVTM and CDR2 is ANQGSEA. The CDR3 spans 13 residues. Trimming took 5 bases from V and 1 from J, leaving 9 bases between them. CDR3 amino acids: CSVLGLSYNEQFF. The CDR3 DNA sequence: TGCAGCGTTCTCGGGCTTTCCTACAATGAGCAGTTCTTC.

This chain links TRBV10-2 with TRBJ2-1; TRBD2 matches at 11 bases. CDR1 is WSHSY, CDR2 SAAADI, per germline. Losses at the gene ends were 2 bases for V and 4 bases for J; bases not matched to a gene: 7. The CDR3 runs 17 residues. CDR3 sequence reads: CASSETLAGAPYNEQFF. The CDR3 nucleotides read TGCGCCAGCAGTGAGACACTAGCGGGGGCCCCTTACAATGAGCAGTTCTTC.

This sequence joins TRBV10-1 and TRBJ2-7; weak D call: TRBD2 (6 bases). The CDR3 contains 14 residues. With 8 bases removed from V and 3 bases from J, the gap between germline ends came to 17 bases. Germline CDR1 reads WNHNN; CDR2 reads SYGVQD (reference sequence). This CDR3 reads CASSPGRDFYEQYF. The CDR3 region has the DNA TGCGCCAGCTCACCCGGCAGGGACTTCTACGAGCAGTACTTC.